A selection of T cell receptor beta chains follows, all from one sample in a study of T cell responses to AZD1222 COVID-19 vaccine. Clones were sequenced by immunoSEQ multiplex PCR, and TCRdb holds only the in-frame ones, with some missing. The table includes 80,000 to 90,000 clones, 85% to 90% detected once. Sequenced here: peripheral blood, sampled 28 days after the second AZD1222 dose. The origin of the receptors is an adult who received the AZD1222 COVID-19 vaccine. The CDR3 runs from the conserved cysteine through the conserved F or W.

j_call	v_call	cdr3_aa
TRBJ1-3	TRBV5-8	CASSSGRLTSGNTIYF
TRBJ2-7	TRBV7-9	CASSLSDRGGLEQYF
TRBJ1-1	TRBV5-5	CASSKTGQMNTEAFF
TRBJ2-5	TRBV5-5	CASSLAGGQETQYF
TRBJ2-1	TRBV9	CASSPSLLAGPYNEQFF
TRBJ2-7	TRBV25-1	CASSSGYEQYF
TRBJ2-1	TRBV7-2	CASSLTSGYEQFF
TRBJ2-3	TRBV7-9	CASSLGASGYSTDTQYF
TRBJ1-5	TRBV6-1	CASSAPTAPSNQPQHF
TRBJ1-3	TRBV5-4	CASSATGNTIYF
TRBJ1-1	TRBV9	CASSPLTAEGTEAFF
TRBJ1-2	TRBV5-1	CASSWGLGQGFNYGYTF
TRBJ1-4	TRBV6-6	CASSYGSHATNEKLFF
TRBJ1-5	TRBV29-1	CSETGWSNQPQHF
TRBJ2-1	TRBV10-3	CAIGDSRGNNEQFF
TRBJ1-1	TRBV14	CASSQGRRGLTEAFF
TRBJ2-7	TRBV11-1	CASSSLGGGLSKQYF
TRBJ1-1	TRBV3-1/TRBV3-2	CASRDRGTSSSTEAFF
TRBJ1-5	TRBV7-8	CASSSQGAGNQPQHF
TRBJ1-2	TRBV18	CASSPLQGDYGYTF
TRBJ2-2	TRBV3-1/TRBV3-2	CASSQDSLPGTGELFF
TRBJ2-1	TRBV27	CASSSPSAGGNEQFF
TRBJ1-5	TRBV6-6	CASGQDGNNQPQHF
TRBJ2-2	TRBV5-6	CASSLRRAGELFF
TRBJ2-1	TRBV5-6	CASSYAGLAGVDEQFF
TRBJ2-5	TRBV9	CASSVTPSGGKGETQYF
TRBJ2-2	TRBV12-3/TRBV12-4	CASSLLGTGELFF
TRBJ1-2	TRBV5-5	CASSPSRNYGYTF
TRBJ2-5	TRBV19	CASSTLVGETQYF
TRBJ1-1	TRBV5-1	CASSTGGAGTEAFF
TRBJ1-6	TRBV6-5	CASSYSIAQGTAPLHF
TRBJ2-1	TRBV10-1	CASSEGTVNNEQFF
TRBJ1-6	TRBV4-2	CASSQVIGENSPLHF
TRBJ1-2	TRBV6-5	CASTSVGQGGRGYTF
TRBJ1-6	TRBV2	CASSENLGGSSPLHF
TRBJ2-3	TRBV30	CAWSALAGGGTDTQYF
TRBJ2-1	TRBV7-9	CASTKIEGRGNEQFF
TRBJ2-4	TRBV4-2	CASSQGGGPDIQYF
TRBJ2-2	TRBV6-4	CASSDRQGAGELFF
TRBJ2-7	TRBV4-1	CASSIGTVSSYEQYF
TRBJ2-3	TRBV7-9	CASSLVSSTDTQYF
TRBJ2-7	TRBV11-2	CASSLGQDRYEQYF
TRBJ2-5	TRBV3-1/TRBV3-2	CASSQDSRGETQYF
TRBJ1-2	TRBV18	CASSSDRAVYGYTF
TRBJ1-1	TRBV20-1	CSANAGGEAFF
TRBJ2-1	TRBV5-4	CASSLALAGGLNEQFF
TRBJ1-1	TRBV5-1	CASSLVGGPTEAFF
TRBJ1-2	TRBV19	CASSMVPGQGRYGYTF
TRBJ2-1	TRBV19	CASSKDSWNNEQFF
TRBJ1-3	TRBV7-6	CASSQTGTGRNTIYF
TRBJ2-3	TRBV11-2	CASSHGDMGTDTQYF
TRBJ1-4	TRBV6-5	CASSYGNVKGGEKLFF
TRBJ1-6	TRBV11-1	CASSSPGSYNSPLHF
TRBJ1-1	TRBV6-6	CASSLLMNTEAFF
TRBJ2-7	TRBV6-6	CASSATSGGPEQYF
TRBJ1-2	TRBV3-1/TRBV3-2	CASSKVGFNGYTF
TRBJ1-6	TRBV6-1	CASSDPRRGAYNSPLHF
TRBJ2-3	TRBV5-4	CASSLAGSGGGPDTQYF
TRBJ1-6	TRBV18	CASSPDLSSYNSPLHF
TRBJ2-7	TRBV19	CASSDQGAREQYF